The 27 T cell receptor beta chains below were found in one sample sequenced in a study of lymphopenia after photon versus proton radiotherapy. Using immunoSEQ multiplex PCR, the repertoire was profiled, and TCRdb retains in-frame clones only, with some absent. Of some 27,000 clones in the sample, around 90% were seen once. The source was peripheral blood, collected from a patient treated with photon-based radiotherapy. These TCRs come from a man between 45 and 60 years old with gastric cancer.

The chain carries TRBV5-1 and TRBJ2-2; TRBD2 might be the D (6 bases). This CDR3 region has 15 residues. V was shortened by 2 bases and J by 0 bases, with 8 bases between the two germline ends. CDR1 is SGHRS and CDR2 is YFSETQ in the germline V gene. This CDR3 is CASSFGLTNTGELFF. The CDR3 bases are TGCGCCAGCAGCTTCGGACTAACGAACACCGGGGAGCTGTTTTTT.

The sample holds one count of this clone. The CDR3 DNA reads as TGCGCCAGCAGTGAGTGGAGAAGCGGTGAGCAGTTCTTC. Translating gives CASSEWRSGEQFF. The chain joins TRBV10-2 to TRBJ2-1, with D perhaps TRBD2 (5 bases). The CDR3 extends over 13 amino acids. The V gene's germline CDR1 is WSHSY and CDR2 SAAADI. Trimming took off 1 base at V and 9 bases at J, with 10 bases between the two ends.

As DNA, the CDR3 is TGTGCCAGCAGCCTCCGGACAGGGACCTACGAGCAGTACGTC. Its protein is CASSLRTGTYEQYV. This chain uses TRBV11-3 with TRBJ2-7; 8 bases align to TRBD1. With V trimmed by 5 bases and J by 2 bases, 5 bases remained unmatched. The germline V gene has CDR1 SGHNT and CDR2 YENEEA. The CDR3 runs 14 residues.

V is TRBV30 and J is TRBJ1-1; D unresolved. Germline V gene sequence: CDR1 GTSNPN, CDR2 SVGIG (reference sequence). Trimming cost V 2 bases and J 6 bases, with 7 bases left between them. There are 11 residues in the CDR3. The CDR3 region has the DNA TGTGCCTGGAGTAACGGGGCTGAAGCTTTCTTT. Translation gives CAWSNGAEAFF.

This clone showed up just once. J is TRBJ2-2 and V is TRBV2, with D perhaps TRBD1 or TRBD2 (6 bases each). CDR1 SNHLY and CDR2 FYNNEI come from the germline V gene. The CDR3 contains 13 residues. Trimming stripped 8 bases from V and 4 bases from J, with 11 bases between. CDR3 coding DNA: TGTGCCAGCCGGGGGCCCCCCACCGGGGAGCTGTTTTTT. It specifies CASRGPPTGELFF.

The genes are TRBV7-8 and TRBJ2-1; 11 positions match TRBD2. The CDR3 has 16 residues. V trimming: 1 base; J trimming: 5 bases; junction bases outside the gene matches: 4. Germline V lookup: CDR1 SGHVS, CDR2 FQNEAQ. CDR3 loop: CASSLERLAGNNEQFF. CDR3 DNA: TGTGCCAGCAGCTTAGAAAGACTAGCGGGAAACAATGAGCAGTTCTTC.

V is TRBV27 and J is TRBJ1-1; 7 bases agree with TRBD1. Germline trimming cut 5 bases from V and 4 bases from J; bases unmatched to any gene: 4. There are 13 residues in the CDR3. Germline CDR1 and CDR2: MNHEY and SMNVEV (reference sequence). In nucleotides, the CDR3 is TGTGCCAGCAGTCCGACAGGGTTCACTGAAGCTTTCTTT. It yields the protein CASSPTGFTEAFF.

CDR3: CASSYSLALNTEAFF. CDR3 DNA sequence: TGTGCCAGCAGTTACTCGTTAGCCCTGAACACTGAAGCTTTCTTT. J is TRBJ1-1 and V is TRBV6-5; D unclear. V was shortened by 0 bases and J by 0 bases, with 8 bases between the two germline ends. From germline, CDR1 is MNHEY and CDR2 SVGAGI. CDR3 length equals 15 residues.

The chain combines TRBV19 with TRBJ2-5; D gene ambiguous. V was shortened by 6 bases and J by 1 base, with 9 bases between the two germline ends. This CDR3 region has 13 residues. Per the germline V gene, CDR1 is LNHDA and CDR2 is SQIVND (reference sequence). The CDR3 DNA sequence: TGTGCCAGTAGCTCAGTGGCCCAAGAGACCCAGTACTTC. Protein product: CASSSVAQETQYF.

CDR3 protein: CASSRTGGETQYF. CDR3 nucleotide sequence: TGTGCCAGTAGTCGGACAGGGGGAGAGACCCAGTACTTC. This chain links TRBV19 with TRBJ2-5; 10 nucleotides agree with TRBD1. The V gene's germline CDR1 is LNHDA and CDR2 SQIVND (reference sequence). The CDR3 is made up of 13 amino acids. With V trimmed by 5 bases and J by 4 bases, 1 base remained unmatched.

The genes are TRBV4-2 and TRBJ1-1; D not resolved. The germline V gene encodes CDR1 LGHNA and CDR2 YNFKEQ. V was clipped by 1 base and J by 1 base, with 10 bases between them. The CDR3 has 15 residues. This CDR3 is CASSQGQRGNTEAFF. The CDR3 DNA reads as TGTGCCAGCAGCCAAGGGCAGCGGGGGAACACTGAAGCTTTCTTT.

This rearrangement joins TRBV7-8 to TRBJ2-5; D gene uncertain. This CDR3 region has 10 residues. Trimming pared 5 bases from V and 4 bases from J, leaving 2 bases between. Germline assignment: CDR1 SGHVS and CDR2 FQNEAQ. The chain's CDR3 is CASSLETQYF. The CDR3 nucleotides are TGTGCCAGCAGCCTAGAGACCCAGTACTTC.

This CDR3 reads CASSWISLLPQHF. Here the CDR3 DNA reads TGTGCCAGCAGTTGGATAAGCCTGCTCCCCCAGCATTTT. The V gene is TRBV6-9, the J gene TRBJ1-5; unclear D gene. The CDR3 loop spans 13 amino acids. Looked up from germline, CDR1 is MNHGY and CDR2 is SVAAGI. V lost 4 bases and J 10 bases, leaving 14 bases between the germline ends.

For this clone: Germline is not matched at one junction end, which may reflect a read error. The chain is built from TRBV5-1 and TRBJ2-2, with 8 nucleotides matching TRBD2. The CDR3 runs to 15 residues. Looked up from germline, CDR1 is SGHRS and CDR2 is YFSETQ. DNA of the CDR3: TGCGCCAGCAGATTGGCGGGGGGCAACACCGGGGAGCTGTTTTTT. Translating gives CASRLAGGNTGELFF.

This clone was counted a few times. V usage is TRBV12-5 and J usage is TRBJ2-3, with D maybe TRBD1 (6 bases). V was shortened by 7 bases and J by 6 bases, with 20 bases between the two germline ends. The CDR3 runs to 15 residues. Per the germline V gene, CDR1 is LGHNT and CDR2 is FRNRAP. The CDR3 sequence is CASALGAGFWDTQYF. CDR3 sequence (DNA): TGTGCTAGTGCCTTGGGGGCTGGGTTTTGGGATACGCAGTATTTT.

V is TRBV10-1 and J is TRBJ2-7; D is possibly TRBD1 (5 bases). Trimming removed 4 bases from V and 4 bases from J, with 14 bases in between. The germline gives CDR1 WNHNN, CDR2 SYGVQD (reference sequence). The CDR3 has 14 residues. The CDR3 coding sequence is TGCGCCAGCAGTGTACAAGGGGCGACATACGAGCAGTACTTC. As protein: CASSVQGATYEQYF.

V usage is TRBV18 and J usage is TRBJ2-3; weak D call: TRBD1 (6 bases). Trimming cost V 5 bases and J 4 bases, with 7 bases left between them. The CDR3 runs 12 residues. Germline V lookup: CDR1 KGHSH, CDR2 LQKENI. CDR3 coding DNA: TGTGCCAGCTCAGGGGGCCCAGATACGCAGTATTTT. This encodes CASSGGPDTQYF.

Regarding this clone: The same CDR3 arises from other DNA sequences in this sample as well. This chain links TRBV9 with TRBJ1-3; unclear D gene. The V gene lost 2 bases and the J gene lost 0 bases, with 6 bases spanning the gap. CDR1 is SGDLS and CDR2 is YYNGEE in the germline V gene. The CDR3 runs 14 residues. The CDR3 coding sequence is TGTGCCAGCAGCGTGGGAGTCTCTGGAAACACCATATATTTT. Residues: CASSVGVSGNTIYF.

The rearrangement joins TRBV6-1 to TRBJ2-2; D possibly corresponds to TRBD1 (5 bases). Germline V lookup: CDR1 MNHNS, CDR2 SASEGT. This CDR3 has 15 amino acids. Trimming pared 4 bases from V and 4 bases from J, leaving 13 bases between. The CDR3 DNA is TGTGCCAGCAGTGTCTCAGGGAAGGGCACCGGGGAGCTGTTTTTT. Protein: CASSVSGKGTGELFF.

The chain combines TRBV18 with TRBJ1-4, with 7 bases aligning to TRBD1. Germline assignment: CDR1 KGHSH and CDR2 LQKENI. V trimming: 3 bases; J trimming: 8 bases; junction bases outside the gene matches: 6. The CDR3 extends over 14 amino acids. CDR3 residues: CASSPTGQAEKLFF. The CDR3 DNA follows: TGTGCCAGCTCACCGACAGGGCAGGCAGAAAAACTGTTTTTT.

The chain uses TRBV6-1 and TRBJ2-1; 10 bases are shared with TRBD1. Germline CDR1 reads MNHNS; CDR2 reads SASEGT. There are 18 residues in the CDR3. V was clipped by 2 bases and J by 1 base; unmatched bases: 8. CDR3 amino acids: CASSERRDRGRSYNEQFF. As DNA, the CDR3 is TGTGCCAGCAGTGAAAGGAGGGACAGGGGCCGGTCCTACAATGAGCAGTTCTTC.

V gene TRBV27 combines with J gene TRBJ2-1; unclear D gene. The CDR3 is made up of 13 amino acids. Trimming stripped 11 bases from V and 3 bases from J, with 14 bases between. From germline, CDR1 is MNHEY and CDR2 SMNVEV (reference sequence). The CDR3 bases are TGTGCCGGCGGAGATAAGCTCTACAATGAGCAGTTCTTC. Its translation: CAGGDKLYNEQFF.

The gene calls are TRBV18 and TRBJ1-1, with 7 bases lining up with TRBD1. The CDR3 is made up of 12 amino acids. In germline, CDR1 is KGHSH, CDR2 LQKENI. Trimming at V came to 6 bases and at J to 5 bases, leaving 3 bases not matched to a gene. The CDR3 bases are TGTGCCAGCTCTGAGGGGGCTACTGAAGCTTTCTTT. It yields the protein CASSEGATEAFF.

The J gene is TRBJ2-3, the V gene TRBV4-2, with 7 bases lining up with TRBD1. The CDR3 sequence is 16 residues long. Germline CDR1 LGHNA, CDR2 YNFKEQ. V shed 0 bases and J 2 bases; nucleotides not matched to a gene: 5. The CDR3 sequence: CASSQDRDSDTDTQYF. The CDR3 DNA follows: TGTGCCAGCAGCCAAGACCGGGACAGCGACACAGATACGCAGTATTTT.

The V and J genes are TRBV10-3 and TRBJ1-2, with 11 bases matching TRBD1. The J segment lost 8 bases and the V segment lost 5 bases, leaving 13 bases of the junction unmatched. Germline V lookup: CDR1 ENHRY, CDR2 SYGVKD. The CDR3 contains 16 residues. The CDR3 DNA reads TGTGCCATCAGTAGCGCCATTCCCGGGACAGGGGGGGGCTACACCTTC. It specifies CAISSAIPGTGGGYTF.

The chain combines TRBV7-6 with TRBJ2-2; D not certain. Germline V lookup: CDR1 SGHVS, CDR2 FNYEAQ. The CDR3 runs to 13 residues. V was trimmed by 6 bases and J by 8 bases, leaving 13 bases between them. CDR3 DNA: TGTGCCAGCAGTTGGGTCCAAAGGGGGGAGCTGTTTTTT. Its translation is CASSWVQRGELFF.

The rearrangement links TRBV29-1 to TRBJ1-1; D is perhaps TRBD1 (6 bases). Between the trimmed V and J ends, which lost 6 bases and 2 bases, there was a span of 13 bases. The CDR3 has 13 amino acids. The germline gives CDR1 SQVTM, CDR2 ANQGSEA. The CDR3 spells CSVATGINTEAFF. The CDR3 region has the DNA TGCAGCGTGGCAACAGGGATAAACACTGAAGCTTTCTTT.